One sample yielded the 9 T cell receptor beta chains listed below, sequenced in a study of control samples from healthy donors and cancer patients. Generated by immunoSEQ multiplex PCR, the TCRdb table keeps only in-frame clones and is missing some. The repertoire holds 45,000 to 60,000 clones, with roughly 87% as singletons. The sample taken for sequencing was PBMCs. All receptors derive from a man aged 55 to 70 with head and neck cancer.

The chain carries TRBV19 and TRBJ2-7; D is perhaps TRBD1 (6 bases). The CDR3 consists of 16 residues. Trimming cost V 1 base and J 5 bases, with 18 bases left between them. Germline V gene data show CDR1 as LNHDA and CDR2 as SQIVND (reference sequence). The CDR3, as DNA: TGTGCCAGTAGTATAGGAAGAGGGGGAAGATTCAACGAGCAGTACTTC. Its translation is CASSIGRGGRFNEQYF.

The V and J genes are TRBV7-2 and TRBJ2-7, with no clear D. The CDR3 is 14 amino acids. Trimming left V 1 base short and J 3 bases short, with 10 bases between. Per the germline V gene, CDR1 is SGHTA and CDR2 is FQGNSA. The CDR3 DNA follows: TGTGCCAGCAGCTTAGGTCTGGGCCTCTACGAGCAGTACTTC. This gives the protein CASSLGLGLYEQYF.

The V and J genes are TRBV18 and TRBJ2-7; 7 nucleotides align to TRBD2. CDR1 and CDR2 (germline): KGHSH, LQKENI. Trimming at V came to 6 bases and at J to 3 bases, leaving 11 bases not matched to a gene. CDR3 size: 15 residues. CDR3 region: CASSPGGGVIYEQYF. In DNA, the CDR3 is TGTGCCAGCTCCCCGGGAGGTGGCGTTATCTACGAGCAGTACTTC.

The gene calls are TRBV6-5 and TRBJ2-7; 7 bases are shared with TRBD1. The CDR3 loop spans 14 amino acids. Germline assignment: CDR1 MNHEY and CDR2 SVGAGI. Trimming at V came to 6 bases and at J to 5 bases, leaving 10 bases not matched to a gene. CDR3 coding DNA: TGTGCCAGCAGCCCGACAGGGACGAGAGACGAGCAGTACTTC. Amino acid sequence: CASSPTGTRDEQYF.

DNA of the CDR3: TGTGCCAGCAGCCCCCGGACAGGGTCTGAAGCTTTCTTT. It specifies CASSPRTGSEAFF. V is TRBV7-3 and J is TRBJ1-1, with TRBD1 matching over 8 bases. Germline V gene data show CDR1 as SGHTA and CDR2 as FQGTGA. The junction had 5 bases not matched to a gene; V was cut back by 5 bases and J by 6 bases. CDR3 length: 13 residues.

The chain is built from TRBV5-4 and TRBJ1-1, with 7 positions matching TRBD1. CDR1 is SGHNT and CDR2 is YYREEE in the germline V gene (reference sequence). CDR3 length: 14 residues. Trimming took 4 bases from V and 3 from J; bases not matched to a gene: 6. The CDR3 DNA sequence: TGTGCCAGCAGCAGGGCCAGGGGGGACACTGAAGCTTTCTTT. Protein: CASSRARGDTEAFF.

A single count supports this clone. This chain connects TRBV9 to TRBJ2-3, with TRBD2 matching 9 bases. CDR3 length equals 18 residues. Trimming cost V 1 base and J 0 bases; bases outside gene matches: 9. Germline loops: CDR1 SGDLS, CDR2 YYNGEE. CDR3: CASSVKASGAISTDTQYF. CDR3 in DNA: TGTGCCAGCAGCGTAAAGGCTAGCGGGGCCATTAGCACAGATACGCAGTATTTT.

This rearrangement joins TRBV2 to TRBJ2-3; 7 nucleotides align to TRBD1. V was clipped by 8 bases and J by 2 bases; unmatched bases: 10. This CDR3 is built from 15 residues. Germline CDR1 SNHLY, CDR2 FYNNEI. CDR3 protein: CASDEQGTPTDTQYF. The CDR3 nucleotides read TGTGCCAGCGACGAACAGGGGACACCCACAGATACGCAGTATTTT. Using reference TRBV2 and TRBJ2-3 for the parts outside the CDR3, the full variable domain is EPEVTQTPSHQVTQMGQEVILRCVPISNHLYFYWYRQILGQKVEFLVSFYNNEISEKSEIFDDQFSVERPDGSNFTLKIRSTKLEDSAMYFCASDEQGTPTDTQYFGPGTRLTVL.

The genes are TRBV5-1 and TRBJ1-5; 12 nucleotides align to TRBD1. V lost 4 bases, J lost 7 bases, and 12 bases stayed unmatched. This CDR3 is 17 amino acids long. The germline CDR1 and CDR2 sequences are SGHRS and YFSETQ. The CDR3 DNA reads TGCGCCAGCAGCCCACGGACCGGGACAGGGGGCCGGCAGCCCCAGCATTTT. Translating gives CASSPRTGTGGRQPQHF.